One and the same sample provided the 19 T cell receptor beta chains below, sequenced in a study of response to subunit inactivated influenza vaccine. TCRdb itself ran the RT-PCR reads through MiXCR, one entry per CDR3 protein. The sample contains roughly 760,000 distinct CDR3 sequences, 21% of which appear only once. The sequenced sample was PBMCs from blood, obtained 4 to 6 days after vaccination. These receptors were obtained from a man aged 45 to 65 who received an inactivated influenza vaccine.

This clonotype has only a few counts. CDR3 protein: CASSLNFQRGVDTQYF. The CDR3 nucleotides are TGTGCCAGCAGCTTAAATTTCCAGCGGGGGGTAGATACGCAGTATTTT. This rearrangement joins TRBV7-2 to TRBJ2-3, with TRBD2 matching 9 bases. CDR1 and CDR2 from the germline V gene are SGHTA and FQGNSA. The CDR3 length is 16 residues. With 2 bases clipped from V and 5 bases from J, the junction kept 8 bases outside the gene matches.

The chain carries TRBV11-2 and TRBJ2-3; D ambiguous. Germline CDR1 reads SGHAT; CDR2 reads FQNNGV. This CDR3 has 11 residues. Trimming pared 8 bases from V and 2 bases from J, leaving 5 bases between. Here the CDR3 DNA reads TGTGCCAGCCATCACACAGATACGCAGTATTTT. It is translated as CASHHTDTQYF.

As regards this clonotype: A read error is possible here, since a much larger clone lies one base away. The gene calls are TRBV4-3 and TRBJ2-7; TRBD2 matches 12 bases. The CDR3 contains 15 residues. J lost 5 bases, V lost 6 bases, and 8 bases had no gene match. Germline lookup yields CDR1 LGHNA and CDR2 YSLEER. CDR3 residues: CASRFRLAGDHEQYF. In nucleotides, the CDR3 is TGCGCCAGCAGATTCCGACTAGCGGGAGACCACGAGCAGTACTTC.

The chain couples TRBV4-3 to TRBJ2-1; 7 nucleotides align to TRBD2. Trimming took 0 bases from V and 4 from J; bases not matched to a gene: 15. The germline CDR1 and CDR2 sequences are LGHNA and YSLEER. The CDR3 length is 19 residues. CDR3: CASSQDPPSGDPFYNEQFF. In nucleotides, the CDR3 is TGCGCCAGCAGCCAAGATCCCCCTAGCGGAGACCCATTTTACAATGAGCAGTTCTTC.

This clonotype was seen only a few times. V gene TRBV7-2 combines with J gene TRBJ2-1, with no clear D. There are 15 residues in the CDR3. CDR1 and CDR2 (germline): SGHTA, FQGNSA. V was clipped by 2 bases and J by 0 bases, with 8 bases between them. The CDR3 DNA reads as TGTGCCAGCAGCTTAAACGGGCACTCCTACAATGAGCAGTTCTTC. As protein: CASSLNGHSYNEQFF.

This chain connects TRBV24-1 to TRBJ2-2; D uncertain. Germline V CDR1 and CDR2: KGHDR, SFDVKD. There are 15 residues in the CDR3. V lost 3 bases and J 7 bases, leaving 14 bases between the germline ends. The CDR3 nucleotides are TGTGCCACCAGTGATCTTAGACGGCCGGGCGGGGAGCTGTTTTTT. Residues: CATSDLRRPGGELFF.

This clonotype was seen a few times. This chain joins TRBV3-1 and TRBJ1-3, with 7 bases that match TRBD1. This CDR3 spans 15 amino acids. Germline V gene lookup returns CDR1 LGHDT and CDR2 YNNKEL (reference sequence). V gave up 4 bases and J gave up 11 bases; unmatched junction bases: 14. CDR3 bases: TGTGCCAGCAGCCCCTACCGGGACAGTCCGAGCGCCATATATTTT. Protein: CASSPYRDSPSAIYF. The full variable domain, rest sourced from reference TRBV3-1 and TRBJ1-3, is DTAVSQTPKYLVTQMGNDKSIKCEQNLGHDTMYWYKQDSKKFLKIMFSYNNKELIINETVPNRFSPKSPDKAHLNLHINSLELGDSAVYFCASSPYRDSPSAIYFGEGSWLTVV.

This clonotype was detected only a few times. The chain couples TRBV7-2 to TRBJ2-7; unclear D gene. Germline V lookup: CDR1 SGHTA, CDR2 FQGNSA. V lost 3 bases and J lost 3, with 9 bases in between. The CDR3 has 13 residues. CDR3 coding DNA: TGTGCCAGCAGCTTTAAAGGCGGCTACGAGCAGTACTTC. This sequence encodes CASSFKGGYEQYF. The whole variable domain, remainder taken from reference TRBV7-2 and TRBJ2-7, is GAGVSQSPSNKVTEKGKDVELRCDPISGHTALYWYRQSLGQGLEFLIYFQGNSAPDKSGLPSDRFSAERTGGSVSTLTIQRTQQEDSAVYLCASSFKGGYEQYFGPGTRLTVT.

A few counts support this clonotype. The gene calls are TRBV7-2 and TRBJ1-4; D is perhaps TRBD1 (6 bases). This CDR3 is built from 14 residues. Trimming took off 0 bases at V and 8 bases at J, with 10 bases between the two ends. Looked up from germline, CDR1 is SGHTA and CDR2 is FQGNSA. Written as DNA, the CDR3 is TGTGCCAGCAGCTTAGCGGGGGCGGGGGAAAAACTGTTTTTT. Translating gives CASSLAGAGEKLFF.

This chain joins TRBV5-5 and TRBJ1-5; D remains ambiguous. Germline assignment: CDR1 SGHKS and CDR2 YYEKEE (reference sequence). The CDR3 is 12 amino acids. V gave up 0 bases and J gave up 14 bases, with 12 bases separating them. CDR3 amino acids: CASSLGTSYEHF. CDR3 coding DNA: TGTGCCAGCAGCTTGGGCACCAGTTACGAGCATTTT.

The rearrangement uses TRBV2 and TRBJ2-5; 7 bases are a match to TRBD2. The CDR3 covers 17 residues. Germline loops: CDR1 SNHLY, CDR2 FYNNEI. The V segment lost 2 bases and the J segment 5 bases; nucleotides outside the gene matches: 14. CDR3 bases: TGTGCCAGCAGTGAAAGGGTGGTAGCGGGTACCAGGGAGACCCAGTACTTC. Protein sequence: CASSERVVAGTRETQYF. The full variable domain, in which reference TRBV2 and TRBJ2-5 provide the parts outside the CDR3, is EPEVTQTPSHQVTQMGQEVILRCVPISNHLYFYWYRQILGQKVEFLVSFYNNEISEKSEIFDDQFSVERPDGSNFTLKIRSTKLEDSAMYFCASSERVVAGTRETQYFGPGTRLLVL.

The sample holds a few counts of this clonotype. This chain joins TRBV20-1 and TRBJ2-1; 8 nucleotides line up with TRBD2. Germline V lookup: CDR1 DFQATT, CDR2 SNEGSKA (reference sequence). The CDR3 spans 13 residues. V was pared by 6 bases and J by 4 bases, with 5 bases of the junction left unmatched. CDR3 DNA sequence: TGCAGTGCCGCGGGGGGCCAGTACAATGAGCAGTTCTTC. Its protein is CSAAGGQYNEQFF.

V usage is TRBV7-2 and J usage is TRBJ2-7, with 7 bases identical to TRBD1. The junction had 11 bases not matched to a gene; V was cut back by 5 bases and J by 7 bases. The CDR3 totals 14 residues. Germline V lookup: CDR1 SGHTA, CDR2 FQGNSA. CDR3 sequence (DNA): TGTGCCAGCAGCCGCTCGACAGGGCGAGGGGAGCAGTACTTC. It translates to CASSRSTGRGEQYF.

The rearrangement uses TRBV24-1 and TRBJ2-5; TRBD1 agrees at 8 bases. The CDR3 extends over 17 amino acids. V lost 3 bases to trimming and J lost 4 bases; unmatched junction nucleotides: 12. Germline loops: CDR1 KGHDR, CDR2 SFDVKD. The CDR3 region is CATSDPARTGLGETQYF. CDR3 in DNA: TGTGCCACCAGTGATCCAGCCCGGACAGGGCTGGGAGAGACCCAGTACTTC.

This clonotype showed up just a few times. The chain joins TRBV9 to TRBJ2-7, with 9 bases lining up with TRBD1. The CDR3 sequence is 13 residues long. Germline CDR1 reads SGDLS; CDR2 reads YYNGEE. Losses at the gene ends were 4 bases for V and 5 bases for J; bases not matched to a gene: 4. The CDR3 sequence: CASSTQGADEQYF. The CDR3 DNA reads TGTGCCAGCAGCACACAGGGGGCAGACGAGCAGTACTTC.

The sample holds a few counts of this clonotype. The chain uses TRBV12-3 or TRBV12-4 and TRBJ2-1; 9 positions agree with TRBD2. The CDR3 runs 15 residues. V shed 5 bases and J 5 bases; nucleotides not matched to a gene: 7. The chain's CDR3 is CASSPRLAADNEQFF. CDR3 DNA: TGTGCCAGCAGTCCAAGACTAGCGGCTGACAATGAGCAGTTCTTC.

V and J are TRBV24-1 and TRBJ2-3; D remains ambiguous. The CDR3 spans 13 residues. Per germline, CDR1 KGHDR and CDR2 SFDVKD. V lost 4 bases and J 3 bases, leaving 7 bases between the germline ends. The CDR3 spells CATSDYGTDTQYF. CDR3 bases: TGTGCCACCAGTGACTACGGAACAGATACGCAGTATTTT.

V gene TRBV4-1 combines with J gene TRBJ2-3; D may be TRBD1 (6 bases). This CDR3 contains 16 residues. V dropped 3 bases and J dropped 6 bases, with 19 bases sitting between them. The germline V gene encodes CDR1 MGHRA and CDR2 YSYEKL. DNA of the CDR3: TGCGCCAGCAGCCAGGGACAACCGCTCGGGGTGGATACGCAGTATTTT. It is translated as CASSQGQPLGVDTQYF.

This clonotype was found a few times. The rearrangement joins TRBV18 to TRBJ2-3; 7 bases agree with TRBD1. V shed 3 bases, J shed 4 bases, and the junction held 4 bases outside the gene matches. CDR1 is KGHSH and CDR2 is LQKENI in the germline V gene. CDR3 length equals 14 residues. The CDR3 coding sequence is TGTGCCAGCTCACCTGACAGGGTGTCAGATACGCAGTATTTT. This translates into CASSPDRVSDTQYF.